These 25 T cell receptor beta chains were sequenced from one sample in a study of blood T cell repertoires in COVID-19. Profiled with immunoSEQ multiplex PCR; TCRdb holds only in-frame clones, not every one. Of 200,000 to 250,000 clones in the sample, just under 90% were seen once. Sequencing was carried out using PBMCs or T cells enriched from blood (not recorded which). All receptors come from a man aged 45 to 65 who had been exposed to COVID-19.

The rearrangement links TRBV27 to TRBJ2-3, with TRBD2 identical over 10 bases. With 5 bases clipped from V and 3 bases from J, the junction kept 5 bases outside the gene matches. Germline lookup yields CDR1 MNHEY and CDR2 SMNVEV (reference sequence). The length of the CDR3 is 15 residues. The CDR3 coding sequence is TGTGCCAGCAGTAAAGGACTAGCGGTGACAGATACGCAGTATTTT. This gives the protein CASSKGLAVTDTQYF.

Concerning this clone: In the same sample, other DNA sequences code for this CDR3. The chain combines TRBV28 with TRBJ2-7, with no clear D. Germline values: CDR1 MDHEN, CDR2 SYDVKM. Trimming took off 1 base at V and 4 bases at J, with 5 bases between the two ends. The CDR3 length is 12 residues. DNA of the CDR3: TGTGCCAGCAGTTTATCAGGTTACGAGCAGTACGTC. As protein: CASSLSGYEQYV.

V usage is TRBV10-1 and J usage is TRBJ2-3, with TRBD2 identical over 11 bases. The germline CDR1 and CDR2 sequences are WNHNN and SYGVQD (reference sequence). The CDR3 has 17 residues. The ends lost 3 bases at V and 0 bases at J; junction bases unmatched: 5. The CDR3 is CASSEGTSGTSTDTQYF. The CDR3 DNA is TGCGCCAGCAGTGAAGGGACTAGCGGAACTAGCACAGATACGCAGTATTTT.

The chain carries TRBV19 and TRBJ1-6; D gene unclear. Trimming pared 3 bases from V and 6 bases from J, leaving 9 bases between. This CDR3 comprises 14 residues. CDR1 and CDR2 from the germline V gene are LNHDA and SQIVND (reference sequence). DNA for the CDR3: TGTGCCAGTAGTATGAACAGCCTTAATTCACCCCTCCACTTT. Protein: CASSMNSLNSPLHF.

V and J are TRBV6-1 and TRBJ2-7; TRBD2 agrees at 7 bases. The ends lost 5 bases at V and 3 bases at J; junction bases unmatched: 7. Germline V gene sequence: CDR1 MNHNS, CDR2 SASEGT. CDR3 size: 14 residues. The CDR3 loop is CASSRGGNSYEQYV. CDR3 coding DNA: TGTGCCAGCAGTAGGGGAGGGAATAGCTACGAGCAGTACGTC.

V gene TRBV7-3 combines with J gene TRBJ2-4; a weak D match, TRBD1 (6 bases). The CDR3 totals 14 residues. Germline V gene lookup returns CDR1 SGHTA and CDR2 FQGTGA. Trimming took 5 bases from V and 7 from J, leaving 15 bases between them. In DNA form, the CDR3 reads TGTGCCAGCAGCCCGCACCACGGACAGAACATTCAGTACTTC. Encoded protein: CASSPHHGQNIQYF.

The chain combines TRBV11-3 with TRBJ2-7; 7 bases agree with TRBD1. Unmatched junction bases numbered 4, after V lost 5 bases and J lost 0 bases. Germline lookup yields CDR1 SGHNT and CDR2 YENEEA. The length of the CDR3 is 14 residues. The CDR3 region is CASSPRTGSYEQYF. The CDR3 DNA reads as TGTGCCAGCAGCCCCCGGACAGGCTCCTACGAGCAGTACTTC. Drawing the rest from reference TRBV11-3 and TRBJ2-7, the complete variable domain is EAGVVQSPRYKIIEKKQPVAFWCNPISGHNTLYWYLQNLGQGPELLIRYENEEAVDDSQLPKDRFSAERLKGVDSTLKIQPAELGDSAVYLCASSPRTGSYEQYFGPGTRLTVT.

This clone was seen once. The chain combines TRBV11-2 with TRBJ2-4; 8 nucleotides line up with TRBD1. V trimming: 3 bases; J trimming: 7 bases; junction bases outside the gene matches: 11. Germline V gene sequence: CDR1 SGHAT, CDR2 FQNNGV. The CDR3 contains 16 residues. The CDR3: CASSFIGTGDGNIQYF. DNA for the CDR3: TGTGCCAGCAGCTTTATCGGGACAGGTGATGGCAACATTCAGTACTTC. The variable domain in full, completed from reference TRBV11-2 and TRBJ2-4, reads EAGVAQSPRYKIIEKRQSVAFWCNPISGHATLYWYQQILGQGPKLLIQFQNNGVVDDSQLPKDRFSAERLKGVDSTLKIQPAKLEDSAVYLCASSFIGTGDGNIQYFGAGTRLSVL.

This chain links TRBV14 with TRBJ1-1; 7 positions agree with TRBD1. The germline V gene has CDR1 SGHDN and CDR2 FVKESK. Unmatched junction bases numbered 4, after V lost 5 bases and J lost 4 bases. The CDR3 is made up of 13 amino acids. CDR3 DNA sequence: TGTGCCAGCAGCGTCAGGGGGACCACTGAAGCTTTCTTT. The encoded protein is CASSVRGTTEAFF.

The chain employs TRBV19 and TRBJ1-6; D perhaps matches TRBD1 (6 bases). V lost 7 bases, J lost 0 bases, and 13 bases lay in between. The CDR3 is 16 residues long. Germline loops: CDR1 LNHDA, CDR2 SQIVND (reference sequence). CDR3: CASTTGHRSYNSPLHF. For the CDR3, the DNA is TGTGCCAGTACAACAGGGCACCGCTCCTATAATTCACCCCTCCACTTT.

CDR3 bases: TGTGCCAGCAGTTTTTGGGGGAGGGCAACTAATGAAAAACTGTTTTTT. This translates into CASSFWGRATNEKLFF. The rearrangement uses TRBV28 and TRBJ1-4; D might be TRBD1 (5 bases). V shed 3 bases and J shed 0 bases, with 11 bases lying between them. There are 16 residues in the CDR3. Germline CDR1 is MDHEN and CDR2 is SYDVKM.

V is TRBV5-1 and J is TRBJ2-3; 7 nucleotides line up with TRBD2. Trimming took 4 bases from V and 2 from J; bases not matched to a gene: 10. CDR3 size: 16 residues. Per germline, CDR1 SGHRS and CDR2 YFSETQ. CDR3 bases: TGCGCCAGCAGCCCCGCCGGGCGGGAGCCCACAGATACGCAGTATTTT. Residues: CASSPAGREPTDTQYF.

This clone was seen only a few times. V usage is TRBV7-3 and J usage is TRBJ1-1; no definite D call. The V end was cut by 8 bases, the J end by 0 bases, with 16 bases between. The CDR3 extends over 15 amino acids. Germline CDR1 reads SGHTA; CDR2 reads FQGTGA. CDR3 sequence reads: CASSLYGEMNTEAFF. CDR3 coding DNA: TGTGCCAGCTCATTATATGGGGAGATGAACACTGAAGCTTTCTTT.

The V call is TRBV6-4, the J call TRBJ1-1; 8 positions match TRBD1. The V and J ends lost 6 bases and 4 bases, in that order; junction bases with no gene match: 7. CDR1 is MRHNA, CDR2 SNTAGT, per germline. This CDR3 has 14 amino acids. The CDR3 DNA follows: TGTGCCAGCAGAGCGGACAGGGATGGCACTGAAGCTTTCTTT. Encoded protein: CASRADRDGTEAFF.

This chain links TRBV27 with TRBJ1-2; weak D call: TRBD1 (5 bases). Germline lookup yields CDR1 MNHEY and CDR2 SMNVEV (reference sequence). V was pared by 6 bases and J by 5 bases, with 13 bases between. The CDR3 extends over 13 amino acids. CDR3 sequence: CASSWGGRYGYTF. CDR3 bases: TGTGCCAGCAGCTGGGGGGGTAGGTATGGCTACACCTTC.

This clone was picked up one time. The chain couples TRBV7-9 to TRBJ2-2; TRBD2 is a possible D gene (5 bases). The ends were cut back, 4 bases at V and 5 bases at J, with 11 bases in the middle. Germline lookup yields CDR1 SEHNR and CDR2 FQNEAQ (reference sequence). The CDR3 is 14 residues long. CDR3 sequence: CASSSDFSTGELFF. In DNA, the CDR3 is TGTGCCAGCAGCTCGGACTTTAGTACCGGGGAGCTGTTTTTT. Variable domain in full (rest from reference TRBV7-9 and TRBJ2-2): DTGVSQNPRHKITKRGQNVTFRCDPISEHNRLYWYRQTLGQGPEFLTYFQNEAQLEKSRLLSDRFSAERPKGSFSTLEIQRTEQGDSAMYLCASSSDFSTGELFFGEGSRLTVL.

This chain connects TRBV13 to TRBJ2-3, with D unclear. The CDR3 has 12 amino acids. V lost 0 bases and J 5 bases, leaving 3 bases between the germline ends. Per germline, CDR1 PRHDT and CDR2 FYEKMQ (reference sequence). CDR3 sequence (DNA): TGTGCCAGCAGCTTAGGTAAAGATACGCAGTATTTT. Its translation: CASSLGKDTQYF. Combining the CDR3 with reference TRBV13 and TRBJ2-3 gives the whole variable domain AAGVIQSPRHLIKEKRETATLKCYPIPRHDTVYWYQQGPGQDPQFLISFYEKMQSDKGSIPDRFSAQQFSDYHSELNMSSLELGDSALYFCASSLGKDTQYFGPGTRLTVL.

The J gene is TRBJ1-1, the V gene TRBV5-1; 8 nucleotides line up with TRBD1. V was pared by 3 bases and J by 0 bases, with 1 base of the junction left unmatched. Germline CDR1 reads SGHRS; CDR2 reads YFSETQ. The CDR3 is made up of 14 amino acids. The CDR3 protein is CASSWTGMNTEAFF. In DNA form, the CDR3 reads TGCGCCAGCAGCTGGACAGGGATGAACACTGAAGCTTTCTTT.

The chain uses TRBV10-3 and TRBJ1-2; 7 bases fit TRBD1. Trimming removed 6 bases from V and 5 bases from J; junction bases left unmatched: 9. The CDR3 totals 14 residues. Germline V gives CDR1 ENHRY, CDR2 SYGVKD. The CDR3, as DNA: TGTGCCATCAGCGGACAGGCAGGGAGATATGGCTACACCTTC. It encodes CAISGQAGRYGYTF.

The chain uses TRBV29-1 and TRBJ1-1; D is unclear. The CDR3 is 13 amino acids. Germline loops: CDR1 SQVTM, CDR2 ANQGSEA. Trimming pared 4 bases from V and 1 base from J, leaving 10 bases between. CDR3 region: CSVVRSPNTEAFF. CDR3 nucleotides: TGCAGCGTTGTTCGGTCGCCGAACACTGAAGCTTTCTTT.

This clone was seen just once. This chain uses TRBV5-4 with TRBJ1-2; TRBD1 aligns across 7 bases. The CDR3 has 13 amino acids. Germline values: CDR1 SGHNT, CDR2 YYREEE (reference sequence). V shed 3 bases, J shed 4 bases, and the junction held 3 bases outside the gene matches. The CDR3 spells CASSWTGSYGYTF. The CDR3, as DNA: TGTGCCAGCAGCTGGACAGGTTCCTATGGCTACACCTTC.

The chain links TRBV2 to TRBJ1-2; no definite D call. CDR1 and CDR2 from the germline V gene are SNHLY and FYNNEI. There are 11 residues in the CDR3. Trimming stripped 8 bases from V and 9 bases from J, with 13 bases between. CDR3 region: CASGEESSYTF. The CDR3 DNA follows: TGTGCCAGCGGGGAGGAGAGTAGCTACACCTTC.

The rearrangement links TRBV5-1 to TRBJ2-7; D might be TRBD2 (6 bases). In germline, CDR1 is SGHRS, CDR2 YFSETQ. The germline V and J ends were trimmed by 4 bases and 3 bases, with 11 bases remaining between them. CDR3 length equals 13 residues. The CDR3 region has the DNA TGCGCCAGCAGCGGCGGGACTCACTACGAGCAGTACTTC. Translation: CASSGGTHYEQYF.

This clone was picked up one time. The CDR3 spells CASSFEGEVQETQYF. The CDR3 coding sequence is TGTGCCAGCAGCTTTGAGGGAGAGGTTCAGGAGACCCAGTACTTC. The V and J genes are TRBV11-3 and TRBJ2-5, with D perhaps matching TRBD2 (5 bases). The germline gives CDR1 SGHNT, CDR2 YENEEA. The CDR3 sequence is 15 residues long. V was trimmed by 3 bases and J by 5 bases, leaving 16 bases between them.

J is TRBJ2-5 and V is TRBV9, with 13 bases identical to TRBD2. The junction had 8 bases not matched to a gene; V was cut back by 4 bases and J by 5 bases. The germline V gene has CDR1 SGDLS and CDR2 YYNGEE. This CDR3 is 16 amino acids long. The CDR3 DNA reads TGTGCCAGCAGCTTTGGACTAGCGGGAGTAGTGGAGACCCAGTACTTC. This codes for CASSFGLAGVVETQYF.